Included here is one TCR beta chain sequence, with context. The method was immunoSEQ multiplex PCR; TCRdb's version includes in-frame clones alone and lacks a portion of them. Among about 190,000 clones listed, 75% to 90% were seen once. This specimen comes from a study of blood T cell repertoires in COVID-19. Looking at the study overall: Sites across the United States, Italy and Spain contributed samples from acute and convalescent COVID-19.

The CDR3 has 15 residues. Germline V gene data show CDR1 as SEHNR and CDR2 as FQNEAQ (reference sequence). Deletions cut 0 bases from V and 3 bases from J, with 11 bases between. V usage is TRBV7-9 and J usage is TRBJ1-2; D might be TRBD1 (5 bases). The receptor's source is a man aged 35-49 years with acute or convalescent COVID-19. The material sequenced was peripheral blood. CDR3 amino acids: CASSLADTGDYGYTF. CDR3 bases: TGTGCCAGCAGCTTAGCGGACACCGGAGACTATGGCTACACCTTC.